Below are 22 T cell receptor beta chains sequenced from a single sample in a study of CD8 T cells in Susac syndrome (dated by TCRdb to between 2017 and 2020). To prepare the library, the immunoSEQ multiplex PCR assay was applied. RNA was extracted with the RNeasy kit and roughly 0.45 to 1 ug was reverse transcribed using random hexamers. TCRdb took the public reads, trimmed them with fastp at Q25, ran MiXCR for clone calling and kept in-frame beta chains. Rows merge per CDR3 protein into single entries with the most common DNA and genes. For this sample the table gives about 300,000 distinct CDR3 sequences, of which 70% to 90% were detected only once. In total, the top ten clones hold around 0.18% of the sample. Sequenced input: CD8+ T cells from PBMCs. The receptors originated from a human donor with multiple sclerosis.

The chain recombines TRBV19 with TRBJ2-7, with D perhaps TRBD1 (5 bases). Per germline, CDR1 LNHDA and CDR2 SQIVND (reference sequence). Trimming shortened V by 1 base and J by 2 bases, and 18 bases separated the two germline ends. This CDR3 region has 17 residues. CDR3 nucleotides: TGTGCCAGTAGTATAGGAGACTGGGGCGACCCCACCTACGAGCAGTACTTC. It yields the protein CASSIGDWGDPTYEQYF.

The J gene is TRBJ1-6, the V gene TRBV5-6; a possible D gene is TRBD1 (5 bases). V dropped 5 bases and J dropped 10 bases, with 19 bases sitting between them. The CDR3 consists of 15 residues. Germline V CDR1 and CDR2: SGHDT, YYEEEE. This CDR3 is CASRPSGGSRSPLHF. DNA for the CDR3: TGTGCCAGCAGACCCTCGGGGGGGTCTCGCTCACCCCTCCACTTT. Using reference TRBV5-6 and TRBJ1-6 for the parts outside the CDR3, the full variable domain is DAGVTQSPTHLIKTRGQQVTLRCSPKSGHDTVSWYQQALGQGPQFIFQYYEEEERQRGNFPDRFSGHQFPNYSSELNVNALLLGDSALYLCASRPSGGSRSPLHFGNGTRLTVT.

The J gene is TRBJ2-1, the V gene TRBV7-9, with TRBD2 matching over 8 bases. Germline CDR1 SEHNR, CDR2 FQNEAQ (reference sequence). The CDR3 runs 14 residues. The V segment lost 3 bases and the J segment 10 bases; nucleotides outside the gene matches: 8. The CDR3 DNA reads as TGTGCCAGCAGCTTGACGACTAGCGAGGACGAGCAGTTCTTC. This sequence encodes CASSLTTSEDEQFF.

The table lists this clonotype with a few counts. The gene calls are TRBV11-2 and TRBJ1-1; unclear D gene. Germline assignment: CDR1 SGHAT and CDR2 FQNNGV. The ends were cut back, 4 bases at V and 1 base at J, with 4 bases in the middle. The CDR3 runs to 12 residues. CDR3 region: CASSWRNTEAFF. CDR3 DNA: TGTGCCAGCAGCTGGAGGAACACTGAAGCTTTCTTT.

This clonotype showed up just once. The chain carries TRBV19 and TRBJ2-3; D is perhaps TRBD1 (5 bases). V shed 5 bases and J shed 2 bases, with 8 bases lying between them. The CDR3 length is 13 residues. Per the germline V gene, CDR1 is LNHDA and CDR2 is SQIVND (reference sequence). The CDR3 is CASSGAITDTQYF. In DNA form, the CDR3 reads TGTGCCAGTAGTGGGGCCATCACAGATACGCAGTATTTT.

V gene TRBV24-1 combines with J gene TRBJ2-5, with TRBD2 matching 7 bases. The germline CDR1 and CDR2 sequences are KGHDR and SFDVKD. The CDR3 totals 16 residues. V dropped 3 bases and J dropped 4; count of bases not matched to a gene: 10. The DNA for the CDR3 is TGTGCCACCAGTGATCAAGGACTAGGGGACCGAGAGACCCAGTACTTC. Encoded protein: CATSDQGLGDRETQYF.

Details on this clonotype: A read error may produce the germline difference seen at one junction end. The V call is TRBV20-1, the J call TRBJ2-7, with 11 nucleotides matching TRBD2. Germline-derived CDR1 and CDR2 are DFQATT and SNEGSKA (reference sequence). CDR3 size: 14 residues. The CDR3 region has the DNA TGCAGTGTCACGACTAGCGGGGTAGCCTACGAGCAGCACTTC. Translated: CSVTTSGVAYEQHF.

This sequence joins TRBV7-6 and TRBJ2-7; 8 bases fit TRBD1. CDR1 is SGHVS, CDR2 FNYEAQ, per germline. The junction had 6 bases not matched to a gene; V was cut back by 3 bases and J by 2 bases. This CDR3 contains 15 residues. CDR3 sequence reads: CASSFGTGDTYEQYF. DNA of the CDR3: TGTGCCAGCAGCTTTGGGACAGGAGATACCTACGAGCAGTACTTC.

The chain couples TRBV12-3 or TRBV12-4 to TRBJ1-2; the D gene is possibly TRBD1 (6 bases). Trimming took 10 bases from V and 3 from J, leaving 12 bases between them. The CDR3 sequence is 12 residues long. The CDR3: CATRQGYYGYTF. For the CDR3, the DNA is TGTGCCACCCGTCAGGGGTACTATGGCTACACCTTC.

The chain combines TRBV19 with TRBJ1-2; 9 bases agree with TRBD1. V shed 0 bases and J 5 bases; nucleotides not matched to a gene: 7. The CDR3 totals 16 residues. Per the germline V gene, CDR1 is LNHDA and CDR2 is SQIVND (reference sequence). The CDR3 DNA follows: TGTGCCAGTAGTATAGAGCGGACAGGGGCTGGGTATGGCTACACCTTC. Translating it yields CASSIERTGAGYGYTF. Complete variable domain (other parts from reference TRBV19 and TRBJ1-2): DGGITQSPKYLFRKEGQNVTLSCEQNLNHDAMYWYRQDPGQGLRLIYYSQIVNDFQKGDIAEGYSVSREKKESFPLTVTSAQKNPTAFYLCASSIERTGAGYGYTFGSGTRLTVV.

The chain recombines TRBV11-2 with TRBJ1-1, with D unresolved. In germline, CDR1 is SGHAT, CDR2 FQNNGV. CDR3 size: 14 residues. Trimming left V 1 base short and J 1 base short, with 7 bases between. CDR3 loop: CASSLGGKNTEAFF. In DNA, the CDR3 is TGTGCCAGCAGCTTAGGAGGCAAGAACACTGAAGCTTTCTTT.

CDR3 coding DNA: TGTGCCAGCTCACCACCCGAGGTTCCGAGACTTGCTTTCTTT. This codes for CASSPPEVPRLAFF. The chain uses TRBV18 and TRBJ1-1; D gene unclear. The germline V gene has CDR1 KGHSH and CDR2 LQKENI. V lost 0 bases, J lost 11 bases, and 16 bases lay in between. The CDR3 totals 14 residues.

The chain links TRBV27 to TRBJ2-7; 11 bases are shared with TRBD1. CDR3 length: 14 amino acids. V gave up 2 bases and J gave up 6 bases; unmatched junction bases: 3. Germline V lookup: CDR1 MNHEY, CDR2 SMNVEV (reference sequence). Here the CDR3 reads CASSLRGQGGEQYF. The CDR3 DNA follows: TGTGCCAGCAGTTTAAGGGGACAGGGGGGCGAGCAGTACTTC.

CDR3 nucleotides: TGCAGTGCTAGAGGACTCGGACTAGCGGGGGCTGATGGGGGAAATGAGCAGTTCTTC. Amino acids: CSARGLGLAGADGGNEQFF. This chain uses TRBV20-1 with TRBJ2-1; TRBD2 aligns across 13 bases. Germline V gene lookup returns CDR1 DFQATT and CDR2 SNEGSKA (reference sequence). V shed 1 base and J 7 bases; nucleotides not matched to a gene: 16. The CDR3 loop spans 19 amino acids.

This clonotype was seen only a few times. The chain uses TRBV7-2 and TRBJ1-2; a possible D gene is TRBD1 (6 bases). V was cut by 0 bases and J by 8 bases, with 10 bases left in between. CDR1 is SGHTA and CDR2 is FQGNSA in the germline V gene. The CDR3 loop spans 13 amino acids. CDR3 DNA sequence: TGTGCCAGCAGCTTAGCGGGGGCAAGCGGCTACACCTTC. Translated, it gives CASSLAGASGYTF.

A note on this clonotype: At one end the junction does not follow the germline gene, possibly because of a read error. This chain joins TRBV7-7 and TRBJ2-5; D is uncertain. Germline-derived CDR1 and CDR2 are SSHAT and FNYEAQ (reference sequence). The CDR3 totals 16 residues. The CDR3 reads CASSLLAGIHQETQYF. Written as DNA, the CDR3 is TGTGCTAGCAGCTTATTGGCAGGAATACACCAAGAGACCCAGTACTTC.

This clonotype was found once. The chain carries TRBV7-9 and TRBJ2-1; TRBD1 might be the D (6 bases). CDR1 is SEHNR and CDR2 is FQNEAQ in the germline V gene (reference sequence). There are 15 residues in the CDR3. V gave up 5 bases and J gave up 1 base, with 12 bases separating them. This CDR3 is CASSRQVGSYNEQFF. DNA for the CDR3: TGTGCCAGCAGCCGACAGGTGGGATCCTACAATGAGCAGTTCTTC.

The rearrangement joins TRBV5-6 to TRBJ1-3; D possibly corresponds to TRBD1 (5 bases). The CDR3 has 17 amino acids. V lost 3 bases to trimming and J lost 0 bases, with 16 bases between them. The germline gives CDR1 SGHDT, CDR2 YYEEEE. The CDR3, as DNA: TGTGCCAGCAGCTCACTGAGCGACGGGGGCTCTGGAAACACCATATATTTT. It is translated as CASSSLSDGGSGNTIYF.

The chain is built from TRBV6-2 or TRBV6-3 and TRBJ2-1, with 7 bases matching TRBD2. After removal of 4 bases from V and 7 bases from J, the junction contained 10 bases not matched to a gene. This CDR3 is 15 amino acids long. Looked up from germline, CDR1 is MNHEY and CDR2 is SVGEGT. The CDR3 DNA reads as TGTGCCAGCAGTTTTAGTCTAGCCGGGGGGAATGAGCAGTTCTTC. Translation: CASSFSLAGGNEQFF.

The chain uses TRBV20-1 and TRBJ1-2, with TRBD1 as a possible D gene (5 bases). Looked up from germline, CDR1 is DFQATT and CDR2 is SNEGSKA (reference sequence). Deletions cut 0 bases from V and 2 bases from J, with 13 bases between. CDR3 length equals 15 residues. The CDR3, as DNA: TGCAGTGCTAGAGATCGACAGAGCTTAAACTATGGCTACACCTTC. Protein sequence: CSARDRQSLNYGYTF.

The genes are TRBV29-1 and TRBJ2-7; the D is unclear. This CDR3 region has 11 residues. Trimming shortened V by 5 bases and J by 3 bases, and 8 bases separated the two germline ends. CDR1 and CDR2 from the germline V gene are SQVTM and ANQGSEA. The CDR3 region has the DNA TGCAGCGTTTTCAGTGTCTACGAGCAGTACTTC. Amino acids: CSVFSVYEQYF.

V gene TRBV20-1 combines with J gene TRBJ1-1; D gene uncertain. The CDR3 runs to 11 residues. Germline CDR1 and CDR2: DFQATT and SNEGSKA (reference sequence). The CDR3: CRVDPNTEAFF. For the CDR3, the DNA is TGCAGGGTAGACCCGAACACTGAAGCTTTCTTT.